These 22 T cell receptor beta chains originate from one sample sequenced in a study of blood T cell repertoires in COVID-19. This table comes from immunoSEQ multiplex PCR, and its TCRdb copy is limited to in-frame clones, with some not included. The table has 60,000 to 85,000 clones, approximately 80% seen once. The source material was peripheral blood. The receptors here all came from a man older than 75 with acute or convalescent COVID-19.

Here the CDR3 DNA reads TGTGCCAGTAGTCCACTAGCGGGGCGCTACGAGCAGTACTTC. It codes for CASSPLAGRYEQYF. The chain uses TRBV19 and TRBJ2-7; 10 bases agree with TRBD2. The length of the CDR3 is 14 residues. J gave up 3 bases and V 5 bases, and 4 bases lay outside the gene matches. The germline V gene encodes CDR1 LNHDA and CDR2 SQIVND (reference sequence).

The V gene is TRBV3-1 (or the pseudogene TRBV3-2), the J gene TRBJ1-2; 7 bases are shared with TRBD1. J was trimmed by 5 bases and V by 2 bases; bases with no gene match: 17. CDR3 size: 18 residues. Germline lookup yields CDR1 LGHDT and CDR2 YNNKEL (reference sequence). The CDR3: CASSQFRLSPGTAYGYTF. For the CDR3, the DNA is TGTGCCAGCAGCCAATTTCGGCTTTCTCCCGGGACAGCATATGGCTACACCTTC.

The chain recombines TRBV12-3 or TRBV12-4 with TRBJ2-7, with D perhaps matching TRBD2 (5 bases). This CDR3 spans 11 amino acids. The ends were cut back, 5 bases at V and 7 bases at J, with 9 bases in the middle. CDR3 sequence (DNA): TGTGCCAGCAGTCCTAGCTGGGAGCAGTACTTC. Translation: CASSPSWEQYF.

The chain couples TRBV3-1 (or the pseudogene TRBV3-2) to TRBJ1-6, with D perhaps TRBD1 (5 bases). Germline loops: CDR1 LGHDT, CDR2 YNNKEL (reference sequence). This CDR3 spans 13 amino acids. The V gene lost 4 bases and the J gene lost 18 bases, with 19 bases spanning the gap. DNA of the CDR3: TGTGCCAGCAGCCTTAATAACAGGTCTCCTGACCACTTT. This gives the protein CASSLNNRSPDHF.

The CDR3 region has the DNA TGTGCCAGTAGCGGGACAGGGGATCAGCCCCAGCATTTT. This codes for CASSGTGDQPQHF. This chain uses TRBV19 with TRBJ1-5; 10 bases line up with TRBD1. The V and J ends lost 6 bases and 5 bases, in that order; junction bases with no gene match: 1. This CDR3 has 13 residues. Germline V gene sequence: CDR1 LNHDA, CDR2 SQIVND (reference sequence). Filled out from reference TRBV19 and TRBJ1-5, the complete variable domain reads DGGITQSPKYLFRKEGQNVTLSCEQNLNHDAMYWYRQDPGQGLRLIYYSQIVNDFQKGDIAEGYSVSREKKESFPLTVTSAQKNPTAFYLCASSGTGDQPQHFGDGTRLSIL.

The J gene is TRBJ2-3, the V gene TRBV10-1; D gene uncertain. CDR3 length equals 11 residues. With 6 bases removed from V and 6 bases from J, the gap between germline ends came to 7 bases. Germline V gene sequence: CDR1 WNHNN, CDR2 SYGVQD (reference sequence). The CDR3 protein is CASSGGDTQYF. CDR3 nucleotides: TGCGCCAGCAGCGGCGGCGATACGCAGTATTTT.

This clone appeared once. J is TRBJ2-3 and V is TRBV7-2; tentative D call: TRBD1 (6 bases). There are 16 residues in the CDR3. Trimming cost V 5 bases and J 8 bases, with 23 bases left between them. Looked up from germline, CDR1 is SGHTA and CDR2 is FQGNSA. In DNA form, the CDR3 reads TGTGCCAGCAGCCATAACCAGGACAGCTCACAGGGTACGCAGTATTTT. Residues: CASSHNQDSSQGTQYF.

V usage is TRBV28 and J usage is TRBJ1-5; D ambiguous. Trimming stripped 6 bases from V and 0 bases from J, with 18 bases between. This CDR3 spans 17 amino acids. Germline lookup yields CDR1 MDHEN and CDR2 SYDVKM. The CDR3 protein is CASRFTSVRNSNQPQHF. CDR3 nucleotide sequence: TGTGCCAGCAGGTTTACTAGCGTCAGGAATAGCAATCAGCCCCAGCATTTT.

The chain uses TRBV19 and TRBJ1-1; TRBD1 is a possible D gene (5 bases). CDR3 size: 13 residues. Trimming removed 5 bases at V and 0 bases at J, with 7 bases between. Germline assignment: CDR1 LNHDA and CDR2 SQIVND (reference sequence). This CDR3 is CASSVQVNTEAFF. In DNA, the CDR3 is TGTGCCAGTAGTGTACAGGTGAACACTGAAGCTTTCTTT.

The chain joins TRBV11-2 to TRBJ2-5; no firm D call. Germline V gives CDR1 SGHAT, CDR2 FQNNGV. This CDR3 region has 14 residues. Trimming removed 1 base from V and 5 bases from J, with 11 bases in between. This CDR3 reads CASSLGLQRETQYF. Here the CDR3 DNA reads TGTGCCAGCAGCTTAGGCCTTCAGAGGGAGACCCAGTACTTC.

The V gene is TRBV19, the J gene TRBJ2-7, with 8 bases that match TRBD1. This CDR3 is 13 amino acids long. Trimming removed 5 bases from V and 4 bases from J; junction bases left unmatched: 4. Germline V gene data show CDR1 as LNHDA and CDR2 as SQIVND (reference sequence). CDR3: CASSWQGAYEQYF. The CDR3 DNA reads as TGTGCCAGTAGTTGGCAGGGGGCATACGAGCAGTACTTC.

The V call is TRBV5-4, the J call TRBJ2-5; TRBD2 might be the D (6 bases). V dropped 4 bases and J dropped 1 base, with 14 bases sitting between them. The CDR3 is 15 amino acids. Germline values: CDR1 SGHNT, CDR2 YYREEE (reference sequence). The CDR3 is CASSPGWGLQETQYF. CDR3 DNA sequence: TGTGCCAGCAGCCCCGGCTGGGGACTCCAAGAGACCCAGTACTTC. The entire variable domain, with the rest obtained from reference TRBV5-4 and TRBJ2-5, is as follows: ETGVTQSPTHLIKTRGQQVTLRCSSQSGHNTVSWYQQALGQGPQFIFQYYREEENGRGNFPPRFSGLQFPNYSSELNVNALELDDSALYLCASSPGWGLQETQYFGPGTRLLVL.

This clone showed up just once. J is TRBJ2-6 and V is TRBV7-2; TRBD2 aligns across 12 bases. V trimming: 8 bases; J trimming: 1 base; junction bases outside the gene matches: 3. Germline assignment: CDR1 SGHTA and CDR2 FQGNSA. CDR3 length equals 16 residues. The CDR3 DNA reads TGTGCCAGCGTACTAGCGGGAGGATCTGGGGCCAACGTCCTGACTTTC. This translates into CASVLAGGSGANVLTF.

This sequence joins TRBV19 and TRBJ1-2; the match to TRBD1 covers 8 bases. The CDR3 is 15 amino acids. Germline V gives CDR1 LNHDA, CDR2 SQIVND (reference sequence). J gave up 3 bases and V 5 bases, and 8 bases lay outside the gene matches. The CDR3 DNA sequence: TGTGCCAGTAGTGCTGGACAGGGCGTTTACTATGGCTACACCTTC. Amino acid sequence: CASSAGQGVYYGYTF.

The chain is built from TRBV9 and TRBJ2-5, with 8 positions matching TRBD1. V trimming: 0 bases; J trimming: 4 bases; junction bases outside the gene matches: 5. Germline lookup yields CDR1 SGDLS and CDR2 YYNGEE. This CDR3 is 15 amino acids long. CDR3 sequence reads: CASSVGPQGGETQYF. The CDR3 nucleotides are TGTGCCAGCAGCGTAGGACCACAGGGGGGAGAGACCCAGTACTTC.

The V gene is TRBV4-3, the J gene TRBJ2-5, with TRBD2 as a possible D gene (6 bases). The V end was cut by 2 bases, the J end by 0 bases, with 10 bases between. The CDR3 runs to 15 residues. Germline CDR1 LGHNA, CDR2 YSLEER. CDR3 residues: CASSQTGVNQETQYF. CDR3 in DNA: TGCGCCAGCAGCCAAACGGGGGTCAACCAAGAGACCCAGTACTTC.

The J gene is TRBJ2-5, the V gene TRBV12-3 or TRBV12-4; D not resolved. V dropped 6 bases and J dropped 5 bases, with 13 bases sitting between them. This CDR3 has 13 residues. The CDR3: CASSPPTVETQYF. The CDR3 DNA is TGTGCCAGCAGCCCACCCACAGTGGAGACCCAGTACTTC.

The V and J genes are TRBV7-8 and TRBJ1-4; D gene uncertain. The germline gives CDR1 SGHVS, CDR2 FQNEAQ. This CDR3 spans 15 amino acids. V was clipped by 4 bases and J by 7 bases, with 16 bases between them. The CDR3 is CASSSPGRFGEKLFF. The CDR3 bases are TGTGCCAGCAGCTCCCCAGGCCGCTTCGGTGAAAAACTGTTTTTT.

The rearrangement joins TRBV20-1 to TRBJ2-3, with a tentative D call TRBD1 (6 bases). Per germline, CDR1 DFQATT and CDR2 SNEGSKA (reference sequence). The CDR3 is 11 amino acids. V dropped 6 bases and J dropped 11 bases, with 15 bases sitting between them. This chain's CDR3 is CSATDQGRQYF. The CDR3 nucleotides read TGCAGTGCCACTGACCAGGGGAGGCAGTATTTT.

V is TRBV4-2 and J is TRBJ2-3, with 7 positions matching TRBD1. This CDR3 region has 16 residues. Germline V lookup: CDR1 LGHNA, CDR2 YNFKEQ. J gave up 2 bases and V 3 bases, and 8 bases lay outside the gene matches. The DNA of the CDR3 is TGTGCCAGCAGCCAGCCCCGGGACAGTAACACAGATACGCAGTATTTT. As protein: CASSQPRDSNTDTQYF.

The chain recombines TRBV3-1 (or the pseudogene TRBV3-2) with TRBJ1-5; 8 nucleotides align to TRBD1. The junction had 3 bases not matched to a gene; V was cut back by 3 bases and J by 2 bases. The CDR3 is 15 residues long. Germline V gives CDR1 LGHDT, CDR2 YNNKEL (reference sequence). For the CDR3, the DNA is TGTGCCAGCAGCCACGCGACAGGGGGCAATCAGCCCCAGCATTTT. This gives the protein CASSHATGGNQPQHF.

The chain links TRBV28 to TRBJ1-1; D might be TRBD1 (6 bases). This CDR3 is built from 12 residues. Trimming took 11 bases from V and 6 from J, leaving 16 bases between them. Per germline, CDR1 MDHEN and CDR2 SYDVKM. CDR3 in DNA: TGTGCCGGAATTAACAGGGCGTCTGAAGCTTTCTTT. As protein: CAGINRASEAFF.